A selection of T cell receptor beta chains follows, all from one sample in a study of identifying expanded T cells in peripheral blood. Some clones are missing from TCRdb's copy, which holds only in-frame ones; the method was immunoSEQ multiplex PCR. The sample consists of around 99,000 clones, about 87% of them appearing once. The material sequenced was blood. These receptors were obtained from a person aged 18 to 69 in good health. Both conserved end residues are part of each CDR3. Each record gives: J gene, V gene, clone size, CDR3 protein. Clone size is given for some rows only: seen once, a few or many times, or a class if the clone is expanded.

j_call: TRBJ1-2
v_call: TRBV6-6
clone_size: NA
cdr3_aa: CASAYRDTNYGYTF

j_call: TRBJ1-6
v_call: TRBV30
clone_size: NA
cdr3_aa: CAWSVPGGGNNSPLHF

j_call: TRBJ2-3
v_call: TRBV6-6
clone_size: NA
cdr3_aa: CASSYVQGAYTQYF

j_call: TRBJ2-2
v_call: TRBV15
clone_size: NA
cdr3_aa: CATSRDGTGNTGELFF

j_call: TRBJ2-7
v_call: TRBV5-4
clone_size: once
cdr3_aa: CASSWGVGDEQYF

j_call: TRBJ1-6
v_call: TRBV29-1
clone_size: NA
cdr3_aa: CSVATGNSPLHF

j_call: TRBJ2-7
v_call: TRBV10-3
clone_size: NA
cdr3_aa: CAISDTSYEQYF

j_call: TRBJ2-5
v_call: TRBV5-4
clone_size: NA
cdr3_aa: CASSGGTPFQETQYF

j_call: TRBJ2-1
v_call: TRBV2
clone_size: NA
cdr3_aa: CASRGLAGSLEQFF

j_call: TRBJ1-2
v_call: TRBV6-1
clone_size: NA
cdr3_aa: CASSEKGQGGLSGYGYTF

j_call: TRBJ2-3
v_call: TRBV29-1
clone_size: once
cdr3_aa: CSVGGGFVDTQYF

j_call: TRBJ1-4
v_call: TRBV7-2
clone_size: NA
cdr3_aa: CASSRTGANEKLFF

j_call: TRBJ2-3
v_call: TRBV7-2
clone_size: once
cdr3_aa: CASSLIRQGMQYF

j_call: TRBJ1-5
v_call: TRBV27
clone_size: NA
cdr3_aa: CASGLGGNSNQPQHF

j_call: TRBJ2-5
v_call: TRBV12-1
clone_size: NA
cdr3_aa: CASSPRDKFLETQYF

j_call: TRBJ2-7
v_call: TRBV11-2
clone_size: NA
cdr3_aa: CASSQQGIPSYEQYF

j_call: TRBJ1-2
v_call: TRBV7-2
clone_size: few
cdr3_aa: CASSRTETNYGYTF

j_call: TRBJ2-7
v_call: TRBV10-3
clone_size: once
cdr3_aa: CATSPRSGHTYEQYF

j_call: TRBJ2-3
v_call: TRBV28
clone_size: once
cdr3_aa: CASSSPSGGAIDTQYF

j_call: TRBJ2-3
v_call: TRBV9
clone_size: NA
cdr3_aa: CASSVAPTRGTDTQYF

j_call: TRBJ2-7
v_call: TRBV4-2
clone_size: NA
cdr3_aa: CASSQDLAGLAGAYEQYF

j_call: TRBJ1-4
v_call: TRBV5-1
clone_size: NA
cdr3_aa: CASSLGLQNEKLFF

j_call: TRBJ2-4
v_call: TRBV5-1
clone_size: NA
cdr3_aa: CASSLVDRTLAKNIQYF

j_call: TRBJ2-7
v_call: TRBV28
clone_size: NA
cdr3_aa: CASSPGRGLEQYF

j_call: TRBJ1-5
v_call: TRBV5-1
clone_size: NA
cdr3_aa: CASSLQGTGQPQHF

j_call: TRBJ1-2
v_call: TRBV4-3
clone_size: NA
cdr3_aa: CASSQDRVNYGYTF

j_call: TRBJ2-7
v_call: TRBV29-1
clone_size: once
cdr3_aa: CSVYGPSYEQYF

j_call: TRBJ2-1
v_call: TRBV7-8
clone_size: once
cdr3_aa: CASSLFGQVDNEQFF

j_call: TRBJ2-7
v_call: TRBV30
clone_size: NA
cdr3_aa: CAWRESGGNYEQYF

j_call: TRBJ2-1
v_call: TRBV19
clone_size: NA
cdr3_aa: CASSTQGGTYNEQFF

j_call: TRBJ2-2
v_call: TRBV19
clone_size: few
cdr3_aa: CASSSTGNTGELFF

j_call: TRBJ1-3
v_call: TRBV5-1
clone_size: NA
cdr3_aa: CASSYSGTGLGSSGNTIYF

j_call: TRBJ2-1
v_call: TRBV6-4
clone_size: once
cdr3_aa: CASSSQGTNEQFF

j_call: TRBJ1-5
v_call: TRBV2
clone_size: NA
cdr3_aa: CASSEDGQDQNQPQHF

j_call: TRBJ2-1
v_call: TRBV11-1
clone_size: NA
cdr3_aa: CASRSGGSIAYNEQFF

j_call: TRBJ2-1
v_call: TRBV11-1
clone_size: NA
cdr3_aa: CASSPRSSYNEQFF

j_call: TRBJ1-2
v_call: TRBV9
clone_size: NA
cdr3_aa: CASSYSGQGAGGYTF

j_call: TRBJ1-1
v_call: TRBV19
clone_size: NA
cdr3_aa: CASSIDGRALYTEAFF

j_call: TRBJ2-2
v_call: TRBV9
clone_size: NA
cdr3_aa: CASSVVSRELFF

j_call: TRBJ2-3
v_call: TRBV10-3
clone_size: NA
cdr3_aa: CAISETRTSGRVTDTQYF

j_call: TRBJ2-5
v_call: TRBV9
clone_size: NA
cdr3_aa: CASSARPEYQETQYF

j_call: TRBJ2-7
v_call: TRBV28
clone_size: NA
cdr3_aa: CASGDRSYEQYF

j_call: TRBJ1-1
v_call: TRBV10-3
clone_size: NA
cdr3_aa: CAIRANREDLKTEAFF

j_call: TRBJ2-5
v_call: TRBV7-2
clone_size: NA
cdr3_aa: CASSTPMGETQYF

j_call: TRBJ2-1
v_call: TRBV10-3
clone_size: NA
cdr3_aa: CAIRRGLYNEQFF

j_call: TRBJ1-1
v_call: TRBV7-3
clone_size: NA
cdr3_aa: CASRAGKNTEAFF

j_call: TRBJ1-4
v_call: TRBV10-3
clone_size: once
cdr3_aa: CAISDGTGEKLFF

j_call: TRBJ2-1
v_call: TRBV7-3
clone_size: NA
cdr3_aa: CASSLTGGAGYNEQFF

j_call: TRBJ1-2
v_call: TRBV5-6
clone_size: NA
cdr3_aa: CASKSGGNYGYTF

j_call: TRBJ1-2
v_call: TRBV14
clone_size: few
cdr3_aa: CASSQDVRSYGYTF

j_call: TRBJ2-2
v_call: TRBV19
clone_size: NA
cdr3_aa: CASTETGELFF

j_call: TRBJ2-6
v_call: TRBV7-2
clone_size: NA
cdr3_aa: CASSLGLDSGANVLTF

j_call: TRBJ2-5
v_call: TRBV29-1
clone_size: NA
cdr3_aa: CSVVGGPGETQYF

j_call: TRBJ2-2
v_call: TRBV19
clone_size: NA
cdr3_aa: CASSIAGTGELFF

j_call: TRBJ1-5
v_call: TRBV6-1
clone_size: NA
cdr3_aa: CASTGRDYSNQPQHF

j_call: TRBJ1-1
v_call: TRBV7-6
clone_size: NA
cdr3_aa: CASSLTGDRDTEAFF

j_call: TRBJ2-3
v_call: TRBV7-9
clone_size: NA
cdr3_aa: CASSLGRNTQYF

j_call: TRBJ2-7
v_call: TRBV15
clone_size: NA
cdr3_aa: CATQIGGSSYEQYF

j_call: TRBJ2-5
v_call: TRBV6-1
clone_size: NA
cdr3_aa: CASSERGREGLRETQYF

j_call: TRBJ1-2
v_call: TRBV5-6
clone_size: NA
cdr3_aa: CASSVRQGTHYGYTF